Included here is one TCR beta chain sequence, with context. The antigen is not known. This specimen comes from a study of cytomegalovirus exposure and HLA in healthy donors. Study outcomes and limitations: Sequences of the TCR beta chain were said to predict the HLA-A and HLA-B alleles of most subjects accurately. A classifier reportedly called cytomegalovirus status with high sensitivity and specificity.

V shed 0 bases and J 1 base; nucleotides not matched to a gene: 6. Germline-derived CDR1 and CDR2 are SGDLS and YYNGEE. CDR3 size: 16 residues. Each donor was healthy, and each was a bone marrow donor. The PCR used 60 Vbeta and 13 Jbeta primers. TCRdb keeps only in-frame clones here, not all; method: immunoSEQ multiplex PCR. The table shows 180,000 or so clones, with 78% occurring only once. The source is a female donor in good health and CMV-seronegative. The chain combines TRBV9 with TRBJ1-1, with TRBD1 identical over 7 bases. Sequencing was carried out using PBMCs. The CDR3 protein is CASSVASTGPNTEAFF. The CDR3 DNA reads TGTGCCAGCAGCGTAGCCTCGACAGGGCCGAACACTGAAGCTTTCTTT. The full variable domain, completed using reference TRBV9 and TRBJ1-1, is DSGVTQTPKHLITATGQRVTLRCSPRSGDLSVYWYQQSLDQGLQFLIQYYNGEERAKGNILERFSAQQFPDLHSELNLSSLELGDSALYFCASSVASTGPNTEAFFGQGTRLTVV.